This T cell receptor (beta chain) is from a study of post-analysis software for immune sequencing data. General observations from the study: Strong same-batch co-clustering of samples appeared with F measure clustering. There were a few TRBV segments more frequent in patients than controls, and TRBV5-6, TRBV5-1 and TRBV20-1 were among them. The study found significantly lower normalized Chao1 diversity in multiple sclerosis patients than in controls.

This clonotype appeared many times. Its antigen is unknown. Unique-molecular-identifier-tagged TCR beta cDNA libraries were used. TCRdb analysed the PCR reads with MiXCR anew, one entry per CDR3 protein. The top ten clones hold roughly 4.9% of a sample with around 770,000 distinct CDR3 sequences, 46% of them seen once. The CDR3 covers 12 residues. V was clipped by 7 bases and J by 6 bases; unmatched bases: 5. Germline CDR1 reads SQVTM; CDR2 reads ANQGSEA. The chain recombines TRBV29-1 with TRBJ1-4, with 7 nucleotides matching TRBD1. The sample consisted of blood. This TCR was recovered from a girl between 10 and 17 years old with multiple sclerosis. DNA for the CDR3: TGCAGCGCTAGACAGGGAGATGAAAAACTGTTTTTT. The encoded protein is CSARQGDEKLFF.